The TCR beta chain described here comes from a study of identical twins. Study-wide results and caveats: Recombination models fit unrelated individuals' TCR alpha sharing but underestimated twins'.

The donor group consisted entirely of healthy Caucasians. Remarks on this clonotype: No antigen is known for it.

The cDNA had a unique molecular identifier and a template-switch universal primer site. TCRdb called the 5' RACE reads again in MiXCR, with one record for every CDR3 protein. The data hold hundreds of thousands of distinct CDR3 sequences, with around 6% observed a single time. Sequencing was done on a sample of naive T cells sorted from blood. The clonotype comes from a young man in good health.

CDR3 in DNA: TGTGCCAGCAGTACAGGAGAACACGAGCAGTACTTC. Protein: CASSTGEHEQYF. J is TRBJ2-7 and V is TRBV27, with D perhaps matching TRBD1 (5 bases). This CDR3 spans 12 amino acids. Between the trimmed V and J ends, which lost 5 bases and 5 bases, there was a span of 10 bases. Germline V gene data show CDR1 as MNHEY and CDR2 as SMNVEV (reference sequence).